The sequence of this TCR beta chain was determined in a study of shared clonotypes between healthy human individuals. Clones were sequenced by immunoSEQ multiplex PCR, and TCRdb holds only the in-frame ones, with some missing. The sample includes 950,000 to 1,200,000 clones, 70% to 80% of them seen just once. Trimming left V 1 base short and J 3 bases short, with 14 bases between. This CDR3 spans 16 amino acids. Germline V gene lookup returns CDR1 MGHRA and CDR2 YSYEKL. This clone has only a few counts. Sequencing input: memory CD4+ T cells from PBMCs. Subset: CD45RA-negative fraction. This TCR came from a man aged 18 to 29 in good health. Some clones in this sample may be carry-over from other donors' samples. The chain combines TRBV4-1 with TRBJ2-3; D is unresolved. CDR3 residues: CASSQASRRRTDTQYF. The CDR3 DNA follows: TGCGCCAGCAGCCAAGCAAGCCGGCGTCGGACAGATACGCAGTATTTT.